Presented here are 30 T cell receptor beta chains from one specimen sequenced in a study of blood T cell repertoires in COVID-19. Data came from immunoSEQ multiplex PCR; TCRdb stores just in-frame clones and leaves some out. Of roughly 100,000 clones listed, approximately 89% are singletons. The sequencing sample was made of peripheral blood. The receptors shown here come from a woman older than 75 in a cohort sampled during active COVID-19.

The chain is built from TRBV13 and TRBJ2-1; a weak D match, TRBD2 (6 bases). The CDR3 is 17 amino acids. The germline CDR1 and CDR2 sequences are PRHDT and FYEKMQ (reference sequence). V shed 4 bases and J shed 0 bases, with 16 bases lying between them. CDR3: CASSSPSSESSYNEQFF. The CDR3 nucleotides are TGTGCCAGCAGCTCCCCCTCTAGCGAGAGCTCCTACAATGAGCAGTTCTTC.

The chain uses TRBV7-3 and TRBJ2-7; TRBD1 matches at 7 bases. The CDR3 is 15 amino acids. From germline, CDR1 is SGHTA and CDR2 FQGTGA. The V gene end was trimmed by 2 bases and the J gene end by 4 bases; junction bases not matched to a gene: 8. CDR3 in amino acids: CASSLSGQKSYEQYF. The DNA for the CDR3 is TGTGCCAGCAGCTTATCGGGACAGAAATCTTACGAGCAGTACTTC.

The genes are TRBV29-1 and TRBJ2-1; D not certain. The V end lost 4 bases, the J end lost 4 bases, and 11 bases lay between the germline ends. The CDR3 contains 13 residues. Germline V gene sequence: CDR1 SQVTM, CDR2 ANQGSEA. The CDR3 region is CSVGGLEYNEQFF. CDR3 DNA: TGCAGCGTTGGCGGATTGGAATACAATGAGCAGTTCTTC.

This chain joins TRBV19 and TRBJ2-2, with D possibly TRBD2 on 6 matching bases. Trimming took off 8 bases at V and 7 bases at J, with 14 bases between the two ends. Per germline, CDR1 LNHDA and CDR2 SQIVND (reference sequence). The CDR3 extends over 13 amino acids. CDR3 region: CASRDSLDGELFF. The CDR3 DNA follows: TGTGCCAGTCGGGACTCCCTAGACGGGGAGCTGTTTTTT. The entire variable domain, with the rest obtained from reference TRBV19 and TRBJ2-2, is as follows: DGGITQSPKYLFRKEGQNVTLSCEQNLNHDAMYWYRQDPGQGLRLIYYSQIVNDFQKGDIAEGYSVSREKKESFPLTVTSAQKNPTAFYLCASRDSLDGELFFGEGSRLTVL.

To note about this clone: The sample carries other DNA sequences with the same CDR3. V is TRBV12-3 or TRBV12-4 and J is TRBJ2-7; TRBD1 matches at 7 bases. The length of the CDR3 is 12 residues. Germline trimming cut 6 bases from V and 3 bases from J; bases unmatched to any gene: 2. The CDR3 is CASSRQGYEQYF. CDR3 coding DNA: TGTGCCAGCAGCAGACAGGGCTACGAGCAGTACTTC.

This clone was recorded once. This chain joins TRBV27 and TRBJ1-5, with 8 bases matching TRBD1. CDR3 length equals 15 residues. Trimming took 2 bases from V and 4 from J; bases not matched to a gene: 4. Germline lookup yields CDR1 MNHEY and CDR2 SMNVEV (reference sequence). The CDR3 sequence: CASSLLGQGNQPQHF. CDR3 DNA: TGTGCCAGCAGTTTACTAGGACAGGGTAATCAGCCCCAGCATTTT.

The V gene is TRBV18, the J gene TRBJ2-7; TRBD1 matches 7 bases. V lost 4 bases, J lost 5 bases, and 11 bases stayed unmatched. Germline CDR1 and CDR2: KGHSH and LQKENI. The CDR3 covers 15 residues. DNA of the CDR3: TGTGCCAGCTCACTTTTGACAGGGCTCCCGAACGAGCAGTACTTC. This codes for CASSLLTGLPNEQYF. Variable domain in full (rest from reference TRBV18 and TRBJ2-7): NAGVMQNPRHLVRRRGQEARLRCSPMKGHSHVYWYRQLPEEGLKFMVYLQKENIIDESGMPKERFSAEFPKEGPSILRIQQVVRGDSAAYFCASSLLTGLPNEQYFGPGTRLTVT.

The V call is TRBV6-6, the J call TRBJ1-1; 8 bases align to TRBD1. Trimming at V came to 4 bases and at J to 6 bases, leaving 13 bases not matched to a gene. CDR1 and CDR2 (germline): MNHNY, SVGAGI (reference sequence). The CDR3 covers 16 residues. The CDR3 reads CASSSENRGKTPEAFF. For the CDR3, the DNA is TGTGCCAGCAGTTCCGAGAACAGGGGGAAGACCCCTGAAGCTTTCTTT.

V is TRBV27 and J is TRBJ1-6; no definite D call. Between the trimmed V and J ends, which lost 6 bases and 6 bases, there was a span of 15 bases. The CDR3 is 15 residues long. In germline, CDR1 is MNHEY, CDR2 SMNVEV (reference sequence). This CDR3 is CASRVSWAPNSPLHF. CDR3 sequence (DNA): TGTGCCAGCAGAGTTAGTTGGGCTCCTAATTCACCCCTCCACTTT.

The CDR3 region has the DNA TGTGCCAGCACCGCGGGGCTCTACAATGAGCAGTTCTTC. Translated: CASTAGLYNEQFF. This chain uses TRBV6-5 with TRBJ2-1; the D gene is possibly TRBD2 (6 bases). The germline V gene has CDR1 MNHEY and CDR2 SVGAGI. This CDR3 comprises 13 residues. The ends were cut back, 7 bases at V and 3 bases at J, with 10 bases in the middle.

The rearrangement uses TRBV6-6 and TRBJ2-1; 8 positions match TRBD1. This CDR3 is built from 17 residues. Unmatched junction bases numbered 9, after V lost 5 bases and J lost 0 bases. CDR1 and CDR2 from the germline V gene are MNHNY and SVGAGI (reference sequence). This CDR3 is CASSQGAGTGSYNEQFF. DNA for the CDR3: TGTGCCAGCAGTCAGGGGGCCGGGACAGGCTCCTACAATGAGCAGTTCTTC.

The chain employs TRBV3-1 (or the pseudogene TRBV3-2) and TRBJ2-7; D is perhaps TRBD2 (6 bases). The CDR3 is 17 amino acids. The germline V gene encodes CDR1 LGHDT and CDR2 YNNKEL (reference sequence). With 0 bases removed from V and 4 bases from J, the gap between germline ends came to 19 bases. The CDR3 region is CASSQDPVAGTFYEQYF. As DNA, the CDR3 is TGTGCCAGCAGCCAAGACCCCGTGGCGGGAACTTTTTACGAGCAGTACTTC.

The chain is built from TRBV12-3 or TRBV12-4 and TRBJ2-7; D ambiguous. V lost 11 bases to trimming and J lost 5 bases, with 13 bases between them. The CDR3 covers 11 residues. CDR3 region: CAARRGHEQYF. The CDR3 nucleotides read TGTGCCGCCCGGAGAGGTCACGAGCAGTACTTC.

V is TRBV7-8 and J is TRBJ2-3; D call uncertain. The V end was cut by 5 bases, the J end by 5 bases, with 8 bases between. This CDR3 contains 12 residues. The germline CDR1 and CDR2 sequences are SGHVS and FQNEAQ. This CDR3 reads CASSPSQDTQYF. CDR3 DNA: TGTGCCAGCAGCCCGAGCCAAGATACGCAGTATTTT. The whole variable domain, filled in from reference TRBV7-8 and TRBJ2-3, reads GAGVSQSPRYKVAKRGQDVALRCDPISGHVSLFWYQQALGQGPEFLTYFQNEAQLDKSGLPSDRFFAERPEGSVSTLKIQRTQQEDSAVYLCASSPSQDTQYFGPGTRLTVL.

The J gene is TRBJ2-3, the V gene TRBV2; 8 positions match TRBD1. Trimming took 10 bases from V and 4 from J; bases not matched to a gene: 7. The CDR3 totals 13 residues. CDR1 is SNHLY, CDR2 FYNNEI, per germline. The CDR3 is CANNQGASDTQYF. Written as DNA, the CDR3 is TGTGCCAACAACCAGGGGGCATCAGATACGCAGTATTTT.

V is TRBV6-2 or TRBV6-3 and J is TRBJ2-3; possible D gene TRBD2, 6 bases. The length of the CDR3 is 17 residues. The V end lost 6 bases, the J end lost 2 bases, and 21 bases lay between the germline ends. Germline V gene sequence: CDR1 MNHEY, CDR2 SVGEGT. The CDR3 is CASSLLSGTANTDTQYF. The DNA of the CDR3 is TGTGCCAGCAGCCTACTCTCCGGGACTGCAAACACAGATACGCAGTATTTT.

This rearrangement joins TRBV29-1 to TRBJ2-7; D is perhaps TRBD1 (7 bases). V was shortened by 3 bases and J by 7 bases, with 13 bases between the two germline ends. From germline, CDR1 is SQVTM and CDR2 ANQGSEA. There are 12 residues in the CDR3. The DNA of the CDR3 is TGCAGCGTTGACCAGGGGGGCCGAGAGCAGTACTTC. Translating it yields CSVDQGGREQYF.

The chain uses TRBV28 and TRBJ1-5; 8 nucleotides align to TRBD1. The CDR3 consists of 16 residues. The V and J ends lost 6 bases and 6 bases, in that order; junction bases with no gene match: 13. CDR1 MDHEN and CDR2 SYDVKM come from the germline V gene. The DNA for the CDR3 is TGTGCCAGCAGCCCGTCCCAGGGGGCATGGGTTCAGCCCCAGCATTTT. Its translation: CASSPSQGAWVQPQHF.

The V and J genes are TRBV5-1 and TRBJ2-1; no definite D call. The germline V gene encodes CDR1 SGHRS and CDR2 YFSETQ. The CDR3 spans 12 residues. With 4 bases removed from V and 9 bases from J, the gap between germline ends came to 11 bases. CDR3 nucleotides: TGCGCCAGCAGCCGAGTTGTTGCTGAGCAGTTCTTC. Translated: CASSRVVAEQFF. Using reference TRBV5-1 and TRBJ2-1 for the parts outside the CDR3, the full variable domain is KAGVTQTPRYLIKTRGQQVTLSCSPISGHRSVSWYQQTPGQGLQFLFEYFSETQRNKGNFPGRFSGRQFSNSRSEMNVSTLELGDSALYLCASSRVVAEQFFGPGTRLTVL.

This chain joins TRBV19 and TRBJ1-1; no firm D call. CDR1 LNHDA and CDR2 SQIVND come from the germline V gene (reference sequence). Trimming removed 0 bases at V and 1 base at J, with 15 bases between. This CDR3 has 17 amino acids. The CDR3 loop is CASSIDEWAHENTEAFF. The CDR3 DNA reads TGTGCCAGTAGTATAGATGAGTGGGCTCACGAGAACACTGAAGCTTTCTTT.

V and J are TRBV5-1 and TRBJ2-7; 8 nucleotides line up with TRBD1. V lost 4 bases, J lost 2 bases, and 14 bases stayed unmatched. This CDR3 contains 17 residues. Germline lookup yields CDR1 SGHRS and CDR2 YFSETQ. The CDR3 DNA is TGCGCCAGCAGCCCCACGGTGGGGACAGGTGGACCCTACGAGCAGTACTTC. Residues: CASSPTVGTGGPYEQYF.

The chain is built from TRBV3-1 (or the pseudogene TRBV3-2) and TRBJ2-1; 10 bases fit TRBD2. From germline, CDR1 is LGHDT and CDR2 YNNKEL (reference sequence). V shed 4 bases and J 3 bases; nucleotides not matched to a gene: 3. The CDR3 has 15 residues. As DNA, the CDR3 is TGTGCCAGCAGCCTGGAGCGGGGGGGCTACAATGAGCAGTTCTTC. As protein: CASSLERGGYNEQFF.

J is TRBJ2-1 and V is TRBV3-1 (or the pseudogene TRBV3-2); D gene uncertain. The CDR3 runs 13 residues. Germline assignment: CDR1 LGHDT and CDR2 YNNKEL (reference sequence). Trimming stripped 0 bases from V and 6 bases from J, with 6 bases between. CDR3 region: CASSQDRFNEQFF. The CDR3 coding sequence is TGTGCCAGCAGCCAAGACAGATTCAATGAGCAGTTCTTC.

J is TRBJ2-1 and V is TRBV10-3, with 11 bases lining up with TRBD2. In germline, CDR1 is ENHRY, CDR2 SYGVKD. The CDR3 loop spans 16 amino acids. V was clipped by 9 bases and J by 0 bases; unmatched bases: 7. This chain's CDR3 is CAMGIAGGLSYNEQFF. CDR3 coding DNA: TGTGCCATGGGGATAGCGGGGGGGCTCTCCTACAATGAGCAGTTCTTC.

By share, this clone ranks as medium-sized. The genes are TRBV3-1 (or the pseudogene TRBV3-2) and TRBJ2-4; D gene uncertain. Trimming took off 1 base at V and 0 bases at J, with 10 bases between the two ends. In germline, CDR1 is LGHDT, CDR2 YNNKEL (reference sequence). There are 16 residues in the CDR3. The CDR3 coding sequence is TGTGCCAGCAGCCAAGGACTTCGTGGAGCCAAAAACATTCAGTACTTC. Protein: CASSQGLRGAKNIQYF.

This chain links TRBV6-5 with TRBJ1-2; TRBD1 might be the D (6 bases). Trimming pared 6 bases from V and 7 bases from J, leaving 18 bases between. This CDR3 has 14 residues. The germline V gene has CDR1 MNHEY and CDR2 SVGAGI. CDR3 protein: CASSPLDRSVGYTF. CDR3 in DNA: TGTGCCAGCAGCCCGTTGGACAGAAGCGTTGGCTACACCTTC.

The chain joins TRBV10-2 to TRBJ2-1; possible D gene TRBD2, 6 bases. CDR1 and CDR2 from the germline V gene are WSHSY and SAAADI. There are 15 residues in the CDR3. V was cut by 4 bases and J by 2 bases, with 12 bases left in between. The CDR3 DNA reads TGCGCCAGCAGTGTGTTCGGGGGAGCCTACAATGAGCAGTTCTTC. This encodes CASSVFGGAYNEQFF.

The chain recombines TRBV10-3 with TRBJ2-3; TRBD2 matches 14 bases. V lost 10 bases, J lost 1 base, and 7 bases stayed unmatched. Germline V lookup: CDR1 ENHRY, CDR2 SYGVKD. This CDR3 is built from 16 residues. CDR3 DNA sequence: TGTGCCACTCGACTAGCGGGGGGGCAGGGCACAGATACGCAGTATTTT. Its protein is CATRLAGGQGTDTQYF.

The chain couples TRBV19 to TRBJ1-2; 11 bases fit TRBD1. In germline, CDR1 is LNHDA, CDR2 SQIVND (reference sequence). The CDR3 totals 13 residues. Trimming cost V 9 bases and J 8 bases; bases outside gene matches: 8. The chain's CDR3 is CASRADRGQGYTF. CDR3 nucleotides: TGTGCCAGCCGAGCGGACAGGGGGCAAGGCTACACCTTC.

The chain recombines TRBV19 with TRBJ1-1, with TRBD1 identical over 8 bases. The CDR3 has 13 amino acids. The germline CDR1 and CDR2 sequences are LNHDA and SQIVND (reference sequence). V was clipped by 9 bases and J by 3 bases; unmatched bases: 6. Here the CDR3 DNA reads TGTGCCAGCGAGGACAGGGCGGACACTGAAGCTTTCTTT. It encodes CASEDRADTEAFF.